The source of this TCR beta chain is a study of blood T cell repertoires in COVID-19 (dated by TCRdb to the early 2020s). About the investigation overall: The collaborator samples originated in the United States, Italy and Spain and spanned the acute and convalescent phases of COVID-19. The prospective study material was composed of cDNA or gDNA derived from T cells, B-cell-depleted T cells, or PBMCs. Subjects who had been exposed to COVID-19, were actively infected with it, or had recovered from it provided the deeply sampled blood TCRbeta repertoires that made up the dataset. The repertoires were released in a freely available public database meant as a resource for research on the immune response to SARS-CoV-2. The samples were drawn from two sources: the first 160 participants of the ongoing ImmuneRACE study, and 950 to 1,500 subjects contributed by 6 global collaborators. The sample metadata nearly always contained a de-identified subject ID, COVID-19 status, age in years and sex. Where available, HLA class I and class II types were taken from metadata supplied by the sample provider and were not determined by assay-based typing.

Beyond this particular receptor, the publication reports: Clinical and demographic metadata were provided uncurated, with the amount varying by source and participant.

Samples from volunteer blood donors who had recovered from COVID-19 were contributed by a second Seattle source. Each collaborating institution followed its own protocols to collect whole blood in K2EDTA tubes. For TCRbeta analysis, collaborators shipped samples as frozen whole blood, isolated PBMCs, or DNA extracted from either of those sample types. Trimming removed 4 bases from V and 2 bases from J, leaving 12 bases between the germline ends. Sequences MGHDK (CDR1) and SYGVNS (CDR2) are obtained from the germline V gene. From the cysteine through the phenylalanine, the CDR3 covers 14 amino acids. CDR3 DNA only is kept here, 42 bases in frame from base 1. TCRbeta CDR3 regions were amplified from genomic DNA by means of the immunoSEQ Assay, a bias-controlled multiplex PCR. As for the original processing: The number of nucleated cells in each sample was estimated from the amplification of reference gene primers within the assay. To quantify the absolute abundance of each unique TCRbeta CDR3 rearrangement, sequence reads were collapsed and filtered. Productive Simpson clonality was computed per sample as the square root of Simpson's diversity index over productive rearrangements. Entries here come from immuneACCESS through TCRdb and include only in-frame sequences with V and J called. Some clones fail to appear in such tables; in the studies checked, an unresolved V gene covers under half of the shortfall, and the cause of the remainder is unknown. That table supplies the V and J calls and clone size; D and trimming were determined from the DNA. The sample yields 200,000 to 250,000 clones; approximately 86% were counted once. The ten largest make up around 2.8% of the sample.

About this clone itself: Its specific antigen is unknown. Nothing much larger sits one base from this clone, and base qualities are not available.

This TCR derives from a woman in her thirties who had recovered from COVID-19. The chain couples TRBV25-1 to TRBJ2-7; possibly the D gene is TRBD1, per 6 matching bases. Sample: peripheral blood. In nucleotide form, the sequence is TGTGCCAGCAGTGGTAACAGGGACCCCTACGAGCAGTACTTC. This codes for CASSGNRDPYEQYF.